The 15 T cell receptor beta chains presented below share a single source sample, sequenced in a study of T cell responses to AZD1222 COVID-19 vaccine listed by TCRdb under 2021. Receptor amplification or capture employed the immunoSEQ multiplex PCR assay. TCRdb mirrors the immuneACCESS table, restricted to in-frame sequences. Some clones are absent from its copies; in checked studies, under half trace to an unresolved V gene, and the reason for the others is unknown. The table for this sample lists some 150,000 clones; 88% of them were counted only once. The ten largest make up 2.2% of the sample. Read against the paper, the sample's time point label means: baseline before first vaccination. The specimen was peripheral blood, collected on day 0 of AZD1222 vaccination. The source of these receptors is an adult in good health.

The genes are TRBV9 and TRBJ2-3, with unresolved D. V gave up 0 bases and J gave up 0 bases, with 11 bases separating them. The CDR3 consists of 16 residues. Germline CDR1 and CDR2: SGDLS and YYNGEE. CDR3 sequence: CASSVAQGRSTDTQYF. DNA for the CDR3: TGTGCCAGCAGCGTAGCTCAAGGCAGAAGCACAGATACGCAGTATTTT.

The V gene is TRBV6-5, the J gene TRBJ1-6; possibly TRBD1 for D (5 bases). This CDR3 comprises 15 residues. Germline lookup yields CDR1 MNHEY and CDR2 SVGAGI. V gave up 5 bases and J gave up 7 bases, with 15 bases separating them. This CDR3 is CASSSRGRENSPLHF. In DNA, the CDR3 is TGTGCCAGCAGTAGCCGGGGCAGGGAGAATTCACCCCTCCACTTT.

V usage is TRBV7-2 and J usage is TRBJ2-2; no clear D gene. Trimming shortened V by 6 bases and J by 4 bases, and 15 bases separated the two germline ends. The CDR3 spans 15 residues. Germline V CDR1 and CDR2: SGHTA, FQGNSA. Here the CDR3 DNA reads TGTGCCAGCAGTCCTTTCCCGGATGCCACCGGGGAGCTGTTTTTT. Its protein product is CASSPFPDATGELFF.

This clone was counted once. Here the CDR3 reads CASSQKRAGGRGIETQYF. The CDR3 DNA reads TGTGCCAGCAGCCAAAAGCGGGCAGGGGGCCGGGGGATCGAGACCCAGTACTTC. The rearrangement links TRBV3-1 (or the pseudogene TRBV3-2) to TRBJ2-5; 8 bases are a match to TRBD1. Germline V gene sequence: CDR1 LGHDT, CDR2 YNNKEL (reference sequence). This CDR3 region has 18 residues. V shed 2 bases and J 5 bases; nucleotides not matched to a gene: 16.

The CDR3 DNA reads TGTGCCAGCTCACCACTACCGGGAGGGGTGGAGACAGATACGCAGTATTTT. It encodes CASSPLPGGVETDTQYF. V is TRBV18 and J is TRBJ2-3; TRBD2 matches 8 bases. Germline V gene data show CDR1 as KGHSH and CDR2 as LQKENI. Trimming removed 1 base from V and 3 bases from J; junction bases left unmatched: 9. The CDR3 runs to 17 residues.

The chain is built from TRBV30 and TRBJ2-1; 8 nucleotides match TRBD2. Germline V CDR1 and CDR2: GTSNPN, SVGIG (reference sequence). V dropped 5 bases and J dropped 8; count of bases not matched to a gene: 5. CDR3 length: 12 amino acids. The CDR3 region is CAWDRGGDEQFF. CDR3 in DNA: TGTGCCTGGGACCGGGGGGGGGATGAGCAGTTCTTC. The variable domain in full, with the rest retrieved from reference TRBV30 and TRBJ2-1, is SQTIHQWPATLVQPVGSPLSLECTVEGTSNPNLYWYRQAAGRGLQLLFYSVGIGQISSEVPQNLSASRPQDRQFILSSKKLLLSDSGFYLCAWDRGGDEQFFGPGTRLTVL.

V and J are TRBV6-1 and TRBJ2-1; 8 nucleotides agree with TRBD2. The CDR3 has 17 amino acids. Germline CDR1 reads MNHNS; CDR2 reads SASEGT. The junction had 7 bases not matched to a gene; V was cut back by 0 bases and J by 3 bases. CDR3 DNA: TGTGCCAGCAGTGAAGCGCGGTTCGGGACTAGCTACAATGAGCAGTTCTTC. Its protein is CASSEARFGTSYNEQFF.

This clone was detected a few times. In DNA form, the CDR3 reads TGTGCCAGCTCGGGGCTAGCGGGATTGTTAGAGACCCAGTACTTC. Protein: CASSGLAGLLETQYF. The rearrangement links TRBV6-5 to TRBJ2-5; 9 nucleotides match TRBD2. The V gene's germline CDR1 is MNHEY and CDR2 SVGAGI. The CDR3 has 15 amino acids. V gave up 8 bases and J gave up 4 bases; unmatched junction bases: 11.

DNA of the CDR3: TGTGCCAGCAGCGCTCGGGACAGAAATTCACCCCTCCACTTT. Its protein is CASSARDRNSPLHF. The chain employs TRBV5-5 and TRBJ1-6; TRBD1 matches at 7 bases. The CDR3 runs to 14 residues. In germline, CDR1 is SGHKS, CDR2 YYEKEE (reference sequence). V shed 4 bases, J shed 7 bases, and the junction held 5 bases outside the gene matches. The full variable domain, rest sourced from reference TRBV5-5 and TRBJ1-6, is DAGVTQSPTHLIKTRGQQVTLRCSPISGHKSVSWYQQVLGQGPQFIFQYYEKEERGRGNFPDRFSARQFPNYSSELNVNALLLGDSALYLCASSARDRNSPLHFGNGTRLTVT.

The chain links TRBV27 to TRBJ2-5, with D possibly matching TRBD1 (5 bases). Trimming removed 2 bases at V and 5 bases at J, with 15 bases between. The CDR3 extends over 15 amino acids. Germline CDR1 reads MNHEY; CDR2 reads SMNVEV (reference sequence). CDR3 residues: CASSLTQDPRETQYF. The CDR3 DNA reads TGTGCCAGCAGTTTAACACAGGACCCCCGGGAGACCCAGTACTTC.

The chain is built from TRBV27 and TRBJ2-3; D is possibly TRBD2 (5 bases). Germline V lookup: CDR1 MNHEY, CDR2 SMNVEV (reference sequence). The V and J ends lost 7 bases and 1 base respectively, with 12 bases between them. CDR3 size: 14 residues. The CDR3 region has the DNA TGTGCCAGCACCCCGGGATACGGCACAGATACGCAGTATTTT. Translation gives CASTPGYGTDTQYF.

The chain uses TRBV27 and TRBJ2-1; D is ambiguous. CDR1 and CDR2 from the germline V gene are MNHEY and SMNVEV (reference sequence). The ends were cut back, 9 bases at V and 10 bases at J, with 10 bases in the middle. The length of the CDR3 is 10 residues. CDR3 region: CASGEFEQFF. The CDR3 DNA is TGTGCCAGTGGGGAATTCGAGCAGTTCTTC.

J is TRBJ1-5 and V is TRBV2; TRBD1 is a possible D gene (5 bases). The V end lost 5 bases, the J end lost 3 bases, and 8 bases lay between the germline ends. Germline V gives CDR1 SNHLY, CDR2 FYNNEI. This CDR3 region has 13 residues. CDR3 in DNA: TGTGCCAGCAGTCTGGACACCAATCAGCCCCAGCATTTT. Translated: CASSLDTNQPQHF. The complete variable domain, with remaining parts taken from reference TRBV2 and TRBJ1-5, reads EPEVTQTPSHQVTQMGQEVILRCVPISNHLYFYWYRQILGQKVEFLVSFYNNEISEKSEIFDDQFSVERPDGSNFTLKIRSTKLEDSAMYFCASSLDTNQPQHFGDGTRLSIL.

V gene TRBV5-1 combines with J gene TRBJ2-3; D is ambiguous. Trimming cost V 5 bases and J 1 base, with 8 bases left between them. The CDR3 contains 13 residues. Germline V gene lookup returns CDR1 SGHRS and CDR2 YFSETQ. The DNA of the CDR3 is TGCGCCAGCAGTGCAGCAGGCACAGATACGCAGTATTTT. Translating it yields CASSAAGTDTQYF.

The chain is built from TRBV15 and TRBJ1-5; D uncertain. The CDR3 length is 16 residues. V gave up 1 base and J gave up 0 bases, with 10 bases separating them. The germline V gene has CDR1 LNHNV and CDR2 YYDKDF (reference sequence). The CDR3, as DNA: TGTGCCACCAGCAGAGGGGTAGGAGTTAGCAATCAGCCCCAGCATTTT. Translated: CATSRGVGVSNQPQHF.